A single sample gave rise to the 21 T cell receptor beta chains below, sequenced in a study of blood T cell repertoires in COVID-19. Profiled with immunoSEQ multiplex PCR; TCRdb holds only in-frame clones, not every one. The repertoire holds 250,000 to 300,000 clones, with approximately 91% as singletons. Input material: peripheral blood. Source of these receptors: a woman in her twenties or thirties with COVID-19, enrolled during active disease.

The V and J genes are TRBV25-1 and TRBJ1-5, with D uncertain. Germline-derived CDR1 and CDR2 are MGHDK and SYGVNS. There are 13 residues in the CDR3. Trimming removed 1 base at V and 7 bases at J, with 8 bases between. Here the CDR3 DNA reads TGTGCCAGCAGTGAATCAGAAGTGCAGCCCCAGCATTTT. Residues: CASSESEVQPQHF.

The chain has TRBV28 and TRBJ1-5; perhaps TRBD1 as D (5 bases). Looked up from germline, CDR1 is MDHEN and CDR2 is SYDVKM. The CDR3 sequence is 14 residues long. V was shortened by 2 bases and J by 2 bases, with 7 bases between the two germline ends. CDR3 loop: CASSLTGGNQPQHF. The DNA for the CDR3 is TGTGCCAGCAGTTTAACGGGGGGCAATCAGCCCCAGCATTTT.

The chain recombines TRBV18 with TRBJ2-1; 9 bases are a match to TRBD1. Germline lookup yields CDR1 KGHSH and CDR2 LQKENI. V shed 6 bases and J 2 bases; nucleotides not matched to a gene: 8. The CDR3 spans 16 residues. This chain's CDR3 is CASSPRDRATYNEQFF. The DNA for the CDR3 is TGTGCCAGCTCTCCCCGGGACAGGGCGACCTACAATGAGCAGTTCTTC.

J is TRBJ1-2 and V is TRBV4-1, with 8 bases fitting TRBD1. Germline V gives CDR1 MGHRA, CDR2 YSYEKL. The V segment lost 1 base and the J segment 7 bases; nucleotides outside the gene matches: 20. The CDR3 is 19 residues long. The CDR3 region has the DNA TGCGCCAGCAGCCAAGTGGTGCTGATTGCGCGACAGGGGAATCGTGGCTACACCTTC. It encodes CASSQVVLIARQGNRGYTF.

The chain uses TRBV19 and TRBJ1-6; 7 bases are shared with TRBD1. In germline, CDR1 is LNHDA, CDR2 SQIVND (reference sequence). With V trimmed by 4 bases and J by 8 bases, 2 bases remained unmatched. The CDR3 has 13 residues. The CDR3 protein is CASSTTGDSPLHF. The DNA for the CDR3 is TGTGCCAGTAGTACTACAGGGGATTCACCCCTCCACTTT.

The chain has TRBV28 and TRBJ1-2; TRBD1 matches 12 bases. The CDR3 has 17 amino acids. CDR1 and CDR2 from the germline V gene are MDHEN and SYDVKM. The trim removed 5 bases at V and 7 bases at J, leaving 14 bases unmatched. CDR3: CASSPQAPGQGAIGYTF. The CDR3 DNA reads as TGTGCCAGCAGTCCCCAGGCCCCGGGACAGGGGGCTATTGGCTACACCTTC.

CDR3 amino acids: CASSDRLAGYNNEQFF. The CDR3 DNA sequence: TGTGCCAGTAGTGACCGACTAGCGGGATACAACAATGAGCAGTTCTTC. This chain links TRBV19 with TRBJ2-1; 11 bases are shared with TRBD2. Germline V gene lookup returns CDR1 LNHDA and CDR2 SQIVND (reference sequence). This CDR3 region has 16 residues. V was pared by 5 bases and J by 5 bases, with 8 bases of the junction left unmatched.

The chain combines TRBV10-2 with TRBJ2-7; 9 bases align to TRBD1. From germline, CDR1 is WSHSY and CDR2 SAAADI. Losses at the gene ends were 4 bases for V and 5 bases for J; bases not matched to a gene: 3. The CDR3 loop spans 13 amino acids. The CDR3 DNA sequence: TGCGCCAGCAGTGTAGGACAGGGGAACGAGCAGTACTTC. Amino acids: CASSVGQGNEQYF.

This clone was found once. The DNA of the CDR3 is TGTGCCAGCAGTTTAGACGGAGCCACTGAAGCTTTCTTT. As protein: CASSLDGATEAFF. V is TRBV12-3 or TRBV12-4 and J is TRBJ1-1; D unclear. This CDR3 region has 13 residues. V lost 1 base to trimming and J lost 4 bases, with 7 bases between them.

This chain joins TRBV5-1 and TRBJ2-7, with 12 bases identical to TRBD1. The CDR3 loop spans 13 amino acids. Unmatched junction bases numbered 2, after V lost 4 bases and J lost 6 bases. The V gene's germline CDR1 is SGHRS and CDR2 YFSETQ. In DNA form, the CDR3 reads TGCGCCAGCAGCAGGGACAGGGGGCTCGAGCAGTACTTC. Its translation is CASSRDRGLEQYF. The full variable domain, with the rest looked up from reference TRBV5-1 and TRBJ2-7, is KAGVTQTPRYLIKTRGQQVTLSCSPISGHRSVSWYQQTPGQGLQFLFEYFSETQRNKGNFPGRFSGRQFSNSRSEMNVSTLELGDSALYLCASSRDRGLEQYFGPGTRLTVT.

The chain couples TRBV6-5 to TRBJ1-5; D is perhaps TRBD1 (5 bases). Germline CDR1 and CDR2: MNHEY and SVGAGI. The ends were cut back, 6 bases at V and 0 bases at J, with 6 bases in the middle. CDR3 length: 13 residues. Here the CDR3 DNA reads TGTGCCAGCAGCAGGGTTAGCAATCAGCCCCAGCATTTT. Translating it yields CASSRVSNQPQHF.

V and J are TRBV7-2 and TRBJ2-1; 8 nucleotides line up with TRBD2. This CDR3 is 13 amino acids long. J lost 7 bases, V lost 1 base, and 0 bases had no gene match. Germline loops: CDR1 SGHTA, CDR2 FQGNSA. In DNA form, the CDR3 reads TGTGCCAGCAGCTTAGAGCGGGAGAATGAGCAGTTCTTC. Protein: CASSLERENEQFF.

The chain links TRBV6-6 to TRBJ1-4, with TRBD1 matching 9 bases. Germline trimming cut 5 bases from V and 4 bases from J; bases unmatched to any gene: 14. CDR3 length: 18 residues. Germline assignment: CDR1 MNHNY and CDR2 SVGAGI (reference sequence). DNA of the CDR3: TGTGCCAGCAGTCAGCGAGAACAACAGGGGGCACATAATGAAAAACTGTTTTTT. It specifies CASSQREQQGAHNEKLFF.

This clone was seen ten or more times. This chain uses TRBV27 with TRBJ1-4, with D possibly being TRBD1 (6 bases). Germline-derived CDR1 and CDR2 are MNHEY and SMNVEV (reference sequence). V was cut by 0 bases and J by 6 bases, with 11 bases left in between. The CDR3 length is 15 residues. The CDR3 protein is CASSLSGGRDEKLFF. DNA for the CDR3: TGTGCCAGCAGTTTATCAGGGGGGAGGGATGAAAAACTGTTTTTT. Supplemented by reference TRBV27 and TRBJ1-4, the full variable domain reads EAQVTQNPRYLITVTGKKLTVTCSQNMNHEYMSWYRQDPGLGLRQIYYSMNVEVTDKGDVPEGYKVSRKEKRNFPLILESPSPNQTSLYFCASSLSGGRDEKLFFGSGTQLSVL.

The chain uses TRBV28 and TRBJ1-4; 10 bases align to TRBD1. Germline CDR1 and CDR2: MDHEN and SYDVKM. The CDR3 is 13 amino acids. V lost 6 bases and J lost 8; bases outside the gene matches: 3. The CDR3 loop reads CASRGTGVEKLFF. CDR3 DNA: TGTGCCAGCAGAGGGACAGGGGTCGAAAAACTGTTTTTT.

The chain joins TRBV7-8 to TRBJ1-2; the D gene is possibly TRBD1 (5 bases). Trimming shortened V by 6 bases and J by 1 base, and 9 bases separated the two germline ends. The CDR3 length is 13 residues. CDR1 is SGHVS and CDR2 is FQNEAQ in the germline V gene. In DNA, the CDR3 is TGTGCCAGCAGTCCCAGGGATAACTATGGCTACACCTTC. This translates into CASSPRDNYGYTF.

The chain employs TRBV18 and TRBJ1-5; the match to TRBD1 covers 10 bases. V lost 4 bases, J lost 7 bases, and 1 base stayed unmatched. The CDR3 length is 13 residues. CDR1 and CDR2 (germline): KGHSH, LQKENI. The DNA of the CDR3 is TGTGCCAGCTCACGGACAGGGGGACAGCCCCAGCATTTT. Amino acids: CASSRTGGQPQHF.

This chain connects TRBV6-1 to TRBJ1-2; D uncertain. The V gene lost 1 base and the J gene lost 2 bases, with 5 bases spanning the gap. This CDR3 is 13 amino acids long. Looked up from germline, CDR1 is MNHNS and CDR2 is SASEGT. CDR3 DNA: TGTGCCAGCAGTGAAGTACAGAACTATGGCTACACCTTC. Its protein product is CASSEVQNYGYTF.

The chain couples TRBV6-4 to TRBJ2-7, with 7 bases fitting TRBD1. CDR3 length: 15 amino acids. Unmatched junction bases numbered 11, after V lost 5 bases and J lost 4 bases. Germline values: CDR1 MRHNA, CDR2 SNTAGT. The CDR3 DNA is TGTGCCAGCAGTATCAAAGGGACAGATCTTTACGAGCAGTACTTC. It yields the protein CASSIKGTDLYEQYF.

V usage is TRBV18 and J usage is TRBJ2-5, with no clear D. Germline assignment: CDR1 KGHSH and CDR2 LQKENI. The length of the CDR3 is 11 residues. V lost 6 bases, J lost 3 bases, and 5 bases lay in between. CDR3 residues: CASSPEETQYF. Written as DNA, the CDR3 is TGTGCCAGCTCCCCTGAAGAGACCCAGTACTTC.

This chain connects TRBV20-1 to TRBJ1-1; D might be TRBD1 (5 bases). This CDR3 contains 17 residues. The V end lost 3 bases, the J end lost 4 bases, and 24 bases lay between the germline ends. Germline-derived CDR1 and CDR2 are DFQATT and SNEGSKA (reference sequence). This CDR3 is CSASDVALGGGGTEAFF. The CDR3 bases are TGCAGTGCTAGTGATGTAGCCCTAGGCGGGGGAGGCACTGAAGCTTTCTTT.